This TCR beta chain was found in a study of T cell responses to AZD1222 COVID-19 vaccine. Study conclusions and caveats: Recipients of two AZD1222 doses showed rising Spike-specific TCR breadth and depth. Among those given AZD1222, only five to seven were seropositive at baseline. Spike-wide vaccine-associated CD4 TCRs dominated at 160-218 and 743-854.

V was pared by 5 bases and J by 6 bases, with 10 bases between. CDR1 is SEHNR, CDR2 FQNEAQ, per germline (reference sequence). This CDR3 is built from 12 residues. Sequencing was performed with immunoSEQ multiplex PCR; in TCRdb, only in-frame clones are kept and a portion is missing. Here the sample spans approximately 150,000 clones, about 90% being singletons. For this clone: Its antigen is unknown.

The chain links TRBV7-9 to TRBJ1-1; D gene ambiguous. The starting material was peripheral blood, obtained 28 days after the second dose of the MenACWY control vaccine. The source of this sequence is an adult who received the MenACWY meningococcal vaccine as a control. The CDR3 DNA reads as TGTGCCAGCAGCCCAAGATCGGCTGAAGCTTTCTTT. The encoded protein is CASSPRSAEAFF.